Below are 2 T cell receptor beta chains sequenced from a single sample in a study of blood T cell repertoires in COVID-19. TCRdb keeps only in-frame clones here, not all; method: immunoSEQ multiplex PCR. Here the sample spans roughly 150,000 clones, around 85% being singletons. The sequenced sample was peripheral blood. The receptors were gathered from a man aged 45 to 65 with acute or convalescent COVID-19.

The J gene is TRBJ2-7, the V gene TRBV5-1; the match to TRBD2 covers 14 bases. From germline, CDR1 is SGHRS and CDR2 YFSETQ. The V segment lost 3 bases and the J segment 0 bases; nucleotides outside the gene matches: 20. The CDR3 extends over 22 amino acids. The chain's CDR3 is CASSSSRDRWTSGRLSSYEQYF. The CDR3 nucleotides read TGCGCCAGCAGCTCGTCCCGGGACAGGTGGACTAGCGGGAGGTTAAGCTCCTACGAGCAGTACTTC.

The V and J genes are TRBV21-1 and TRBJ2-5; the table's D call, TRBD1, has no DNA check behind it. TRBV21-1 is assigned pseudogene status. The CDR3 runs 18 residues. The CDR3 loop is CASSSRKSRQGRQETQYF. The CDR3 bases are TGTGCCAGCAGCAGCCGAAAGTCGAGACAGGGGAGACAAGAGACCCAGTACTTC.